Detailed here is one T cell receptor (beta chain). Time point denoted: sample taken at primary tumor resection. Whole RNA was taken from tumor, nontumor lung or frozen PBMC; it was then sequenced unsorted. TCRdb re-called the 5' RACE reads through MiXCR, storing one row per CDR3 protein. The data contain 85,000 to 100,000 distinct CDR3 sequences, approximately 12% of them seen just once; the ten biggest clones take up about two fifths. This sample was included in a study of spatial heterogeneity in lung cancer. The germline gives CDR1 KGHSH, CDR2 LQKENI. The V and J ends lost 3 bases and 0 bases respectively, with 11 bases between them. The CDR3 covers 16 residues.

This specimen was PBMCs, taken at surgery. The receptor was isolated from a male donor with early-stage non-small cell lung cancer. V gene TRBV18 combines with J gene TRBJ2-2; D may match TRBD1 or TRBD2 (5 bases each). CDR3 nucleotides: TGTGCCAGCTCACCCCTGGGGGTAGCGAACACCGGGGAGCTGTTTTTT. Translating gives CASSPLGVANTGELFF.